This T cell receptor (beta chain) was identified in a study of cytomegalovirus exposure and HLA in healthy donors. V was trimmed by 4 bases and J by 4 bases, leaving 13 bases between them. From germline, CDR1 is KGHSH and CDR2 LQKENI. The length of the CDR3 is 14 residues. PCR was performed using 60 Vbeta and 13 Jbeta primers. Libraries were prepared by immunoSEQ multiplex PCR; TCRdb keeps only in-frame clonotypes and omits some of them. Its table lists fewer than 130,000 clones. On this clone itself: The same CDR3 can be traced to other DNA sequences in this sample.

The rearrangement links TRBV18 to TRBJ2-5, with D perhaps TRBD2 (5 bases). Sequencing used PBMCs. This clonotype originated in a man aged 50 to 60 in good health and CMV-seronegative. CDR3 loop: CASSRERDRETQYF. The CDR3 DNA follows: TGTGCCAGCTCACGGGAGAGGGATCGAGAGACCCAGTACTTC.